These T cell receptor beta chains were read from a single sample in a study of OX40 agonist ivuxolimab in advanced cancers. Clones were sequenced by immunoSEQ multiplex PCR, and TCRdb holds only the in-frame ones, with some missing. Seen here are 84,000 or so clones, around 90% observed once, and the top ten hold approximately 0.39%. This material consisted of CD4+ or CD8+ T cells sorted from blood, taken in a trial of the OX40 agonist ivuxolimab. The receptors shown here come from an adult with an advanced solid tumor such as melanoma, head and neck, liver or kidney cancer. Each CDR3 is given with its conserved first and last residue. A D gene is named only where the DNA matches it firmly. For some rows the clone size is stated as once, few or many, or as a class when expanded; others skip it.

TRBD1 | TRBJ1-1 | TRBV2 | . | TGTGCCAGCAGTGAGAGGGGGCCCACTGAAGCTTTCTTT | CASSERGPTEAFF
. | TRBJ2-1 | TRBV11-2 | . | TGTGCCAGCAGCTTAGCTCGGTACAATGAGCAGTTCTTC | CASSLARYNEQFF
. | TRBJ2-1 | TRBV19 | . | TGTGCCAGTAACCTACAGGGATTGGGGAACAATGAGCAGTTCTTC | CASNLQGLGNNEQFF
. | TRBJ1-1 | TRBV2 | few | TGTGCCCACTGGGGGGTGGGCGAAGCTTTCTTT | CAHWGVGEAFF
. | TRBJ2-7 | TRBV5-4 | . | TGTGCCAGCAGTTCTCAGGGGGGCAGCCTCCTGGGGAACGAGCAGTACTTC | CASSSQGGSLLGNEQYF
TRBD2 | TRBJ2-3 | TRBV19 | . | TGTGCCAGCGGGGCGGGGGGGCAAGATACGCAGTATTTT | CASGAGGQDTQYF
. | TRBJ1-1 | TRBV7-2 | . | TGTGCCAGCAGCTTAGATAGACGGCCAGGGGCTTTCTTT | CASSLDRRPGAFF
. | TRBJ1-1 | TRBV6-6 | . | TGTGCCAGCAGTAACACAGGGAACACTGAAGCTTTCTTT | CASSNTGNTEAFF
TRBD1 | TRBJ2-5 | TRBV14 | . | TGTGCCAGCAGCCAAGATCCCGGACAGGGCCAAGAGACCCAGTACTTC | CASSQDPGQGQETQYF
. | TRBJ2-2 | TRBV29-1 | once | TGCAGCGCCCAGTGGGCCCTCCGGACCGGGGAGCTGTTTTTT | CSAQWALRTGELFF
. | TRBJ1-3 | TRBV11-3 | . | TGTGCCAGCAGCCTAGCTTCCGGGGCTTACTCTGGAAACACCATATATTTT | CASSLASGAYSGNTIYF
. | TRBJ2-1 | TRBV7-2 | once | TGTGCCAGCAGCTGGGAGGCGGCGGGGGAGCAGTTCTTC | CASSWEAAGEQFF
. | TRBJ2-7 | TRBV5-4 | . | TGTGCCAGCAGCTTTACCACAAGCGGCTACGAGCAGTACTTC | CASSFTTSGYEQYF
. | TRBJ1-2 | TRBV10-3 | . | TGTGCCATCAGTGAGTCAGAAATCTATGGCTACACCTTC | CAISESEIYGYTF
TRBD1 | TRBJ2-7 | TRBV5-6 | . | TGTGCCAGCACCTTGGGGACAGGCCGCTACGAGCAGTACTTC | CASTLGTGRYEQYF
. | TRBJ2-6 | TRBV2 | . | TGTGCCAGCAGTCCAGGGTTGTCTGGGGCCAACGTCCTGACTTTC | CASSPGLSGANVLTF
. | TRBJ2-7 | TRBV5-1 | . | TGCGCCAGCAGCTTGGCGGGCAGACTATACGAGCAGTACTTC | CASSLAGRLYEQYF
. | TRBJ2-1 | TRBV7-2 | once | TGTGCCAGCAGACCCTCAGGCCGCAATGAGCAGTTCTTC | CASRPSGRNEQFF
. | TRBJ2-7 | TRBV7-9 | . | TGTGCCAGCAGCTTAGACAGTTACAACGAGCAGTACTTC | CASSLDSYNEQYF
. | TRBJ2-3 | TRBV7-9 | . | TGTGCCAGCAGCTTAAGTACAGTAAGCACAGATACGCAGTATTTT | CASSLSTVSTDTQYF
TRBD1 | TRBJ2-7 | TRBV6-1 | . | TGTGCCAGCAGTTCTGGACAGGGTAGCTCCTACGAGCAGTACTTC | CASSSGQGSSYEQYF
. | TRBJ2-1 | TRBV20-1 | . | TGCAGTGCTTCCTTCTACAATGAGCAGTTCTTC | CSASFYNEQFF
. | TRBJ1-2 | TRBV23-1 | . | TGCGCCAGCAGAAGAGTCTTAGTGTCAGGGATACCCTTCTATGGCTACACCTTC | CASRRVLVSGIPFYGYTF
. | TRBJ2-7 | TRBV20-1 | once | TGCAGTGCTAGACAGGCCGAGGGACCAAACTTC | CSARQAEGPNF
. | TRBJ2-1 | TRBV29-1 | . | TGCAGCGTTGGCGGTTACAATGAGCAGTTCTTC | CSVGGYNEQFF
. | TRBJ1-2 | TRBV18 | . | TGTGCCAGCTCACCCGACTCAAGTAAGGGCTACACCTTC | CASSPDSSKGYTF
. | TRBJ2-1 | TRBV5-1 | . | TGCGCCAGCAGCATAACTCCGAGCTCCTACAATGAGCAGTTCTTC | CASSITPSSYNEQFF
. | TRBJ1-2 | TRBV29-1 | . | TGCAGCGTTGGACTACACGACTATGGCTACACCTTC | CSVGLHDYGYTF
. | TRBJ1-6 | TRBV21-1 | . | TGTGCCAGCAGCAATAGGGACAGCTCCTATAATTCACCCCTCCACTTT | CASSNRDSSYNSPLHF
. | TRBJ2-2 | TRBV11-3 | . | TGTGCCAGCAGCTTAGGGGCAGGGCCTAACACCGGGGAGCTGTTTTTT | CASSLGAGPNTGELFF
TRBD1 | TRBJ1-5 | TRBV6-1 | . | TGTGCCAGCAGTGAAGCAGACAGGGAGGGGGGTCAGCCCCAGCATTTT | CASSEADREGGQPQHF
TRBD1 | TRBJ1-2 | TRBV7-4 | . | TGTGCCAGCCCGGGACAGGGAAATGGCTACACCTTC | CASPGQGNGYTF
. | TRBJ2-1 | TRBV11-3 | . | TGTGCCAGCAGCTTAGTTCGGTCGGGAGAGCAGTTCTTC | CASSLVRSGEQFF
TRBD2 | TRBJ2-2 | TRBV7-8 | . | TGTGCCAGCAGCCCCCCGGGACTAGCGGGAGTGATTACCGGGGAGCTGTTTTTT | CASSPPGLAGVITGELFF
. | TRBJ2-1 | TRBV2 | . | TGTGCCAGCAGGGAGTACAATGAGCAGTTCTTC | CASREYNEQFF
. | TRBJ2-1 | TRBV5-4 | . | TGTGCCAGCAGCTCGGGGGACTTGAGGGTCAATGAGCAGTTCTTC | CASSSGDLRVNEQFF
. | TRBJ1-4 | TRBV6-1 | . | TGTGCCAGCATAGGCGCAGATGAAAAACTGTTTTTT | CASIGADEKLFF
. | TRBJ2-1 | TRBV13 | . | TGTGCCAGCAGCTCCCCGAGGGGTTTGAATGAGCAGTTCTTC | CASSSPRGLNEQFF
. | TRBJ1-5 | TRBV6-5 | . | TGTGCCAGCAGTGATGCAAGCGGACGGCCCCAGCATTTT | CASSDASGRPQHF
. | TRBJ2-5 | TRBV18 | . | TGTGCCAGCTCACCATTGAATAATGAGATGGGGACCCAGTACTTC | CASSPLNNEMGTQYF
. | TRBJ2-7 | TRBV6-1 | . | TGTGCCAGCAGTGTCGAACAGTCCTCCTACGAGCAGTACTTC | CASSVEQSSYEQYF
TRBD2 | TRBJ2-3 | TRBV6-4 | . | TGTGCCAGCAGTGCCCTTAGCGGGGCTACAGATACGCAGTATTTT | CASSALSGATDTQYF
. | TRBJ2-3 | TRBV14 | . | TGTGCCAGCAGCCAAGCCCTTCCTGGGGATACGCAGTATTTT | CASSQALPGDTQYF
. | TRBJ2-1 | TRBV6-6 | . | TGTGCCAGCAGCCCCCACTACAATGAGCAGTTCTTC | CASSPHYNEQFF
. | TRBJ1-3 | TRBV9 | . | TGTGCCAGCAGCGCCCCTGGAAACACCATATATTTT | CASSAPGNTIYF
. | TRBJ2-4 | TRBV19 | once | TGTGCCACTTCCGGGACGGTGAAAAACATTCAGTACTTC | CATSGTVKNIQYF
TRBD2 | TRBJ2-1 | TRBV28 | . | TGTGCCAGCAGTTTAGCCCTAGCGGGAATCAATGAGCAGTTCTTC | CASSLALAGINEQFF
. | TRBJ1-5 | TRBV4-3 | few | TGCGCCAGCAGCCAAGGAATTAGTCAGCCCCAGCATTTT | CASSQGISQPQHF
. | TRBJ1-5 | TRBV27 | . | TGTGCCAGCAGCCCCCGGGCCCCCGGGGGTCAGCCCCAGCATTTT | CASSPRAPGGQPQHF
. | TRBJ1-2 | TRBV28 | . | TGTGCCAGCAGTTGGGACACCAACTATGGCTACACCTTC | CASSWDTNYGYTF
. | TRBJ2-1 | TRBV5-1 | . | TGCGCCAGCAGCTTGGCCCCGGGGCAGGGAGGCGATGAGCAGTTCTTC | CASSLAPGQGGDEQFF